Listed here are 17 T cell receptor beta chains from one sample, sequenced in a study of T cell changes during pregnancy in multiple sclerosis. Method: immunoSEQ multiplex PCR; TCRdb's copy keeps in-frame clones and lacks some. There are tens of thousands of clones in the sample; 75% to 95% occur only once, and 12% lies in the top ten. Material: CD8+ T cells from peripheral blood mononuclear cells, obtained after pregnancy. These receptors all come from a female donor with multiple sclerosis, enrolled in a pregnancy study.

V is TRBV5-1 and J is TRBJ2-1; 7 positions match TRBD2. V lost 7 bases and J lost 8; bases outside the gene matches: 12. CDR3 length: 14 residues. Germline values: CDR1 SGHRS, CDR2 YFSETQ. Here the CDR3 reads CASGSGKLRHEQFF. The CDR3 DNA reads TGCGCCAGCGGAAGCGGGAAACTAAGGCATGAGCAGTTCTTC.

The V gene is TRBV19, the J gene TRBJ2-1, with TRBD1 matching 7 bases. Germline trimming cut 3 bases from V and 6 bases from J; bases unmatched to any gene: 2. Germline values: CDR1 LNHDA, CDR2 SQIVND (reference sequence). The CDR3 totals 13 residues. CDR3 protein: CASSIDRVNEQFF. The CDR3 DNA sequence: TGTGCCAGTAGTATTGACAGGGTCAATGAGCAGTTCTTC.

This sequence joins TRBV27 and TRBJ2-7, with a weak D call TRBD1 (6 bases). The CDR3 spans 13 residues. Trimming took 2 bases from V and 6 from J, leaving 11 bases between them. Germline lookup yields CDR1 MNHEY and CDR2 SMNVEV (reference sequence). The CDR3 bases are TGTGCCAGCAGTTTAATACAGGGTGCCGAGCAGTACTTC. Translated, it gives CASSLIQGAEQYF.

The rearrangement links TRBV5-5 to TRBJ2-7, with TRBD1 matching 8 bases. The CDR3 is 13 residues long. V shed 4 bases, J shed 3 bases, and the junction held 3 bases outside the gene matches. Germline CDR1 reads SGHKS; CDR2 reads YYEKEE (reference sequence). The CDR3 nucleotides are TGTGCCAGCAGCCTCAGGGGGCTCTACGAGCAGTACTTC. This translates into CASSLRGLYEQYF. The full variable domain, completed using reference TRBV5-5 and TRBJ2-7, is DAGVTQSPTHLIKTRGQQVTLRCSPISGHKSVSWYQQVLGQGPQFIFQYYEKEERGRGNFPDRFSARQFPNYSSELNVNALLLGDSALYLCASSLRGLYEQYFGPGTRLTVT.

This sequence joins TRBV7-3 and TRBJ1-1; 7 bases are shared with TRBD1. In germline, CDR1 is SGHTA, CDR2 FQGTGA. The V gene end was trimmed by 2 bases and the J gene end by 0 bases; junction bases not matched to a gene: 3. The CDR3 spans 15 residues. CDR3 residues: CASSLSQGMNTEAFF. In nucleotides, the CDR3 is TGTGCCAGCAGCTTATCACAGGGGATGAACACTGAAGCTTTCTTT.

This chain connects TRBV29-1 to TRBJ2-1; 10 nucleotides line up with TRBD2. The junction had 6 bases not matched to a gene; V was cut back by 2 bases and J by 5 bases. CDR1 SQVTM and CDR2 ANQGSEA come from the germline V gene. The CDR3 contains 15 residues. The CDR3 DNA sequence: TGCAGCGTTGAAAAGCCCCTAGCGGGAGACAATGAGCAGTTCTTC. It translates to CSVEKPLAGDNEQFF.

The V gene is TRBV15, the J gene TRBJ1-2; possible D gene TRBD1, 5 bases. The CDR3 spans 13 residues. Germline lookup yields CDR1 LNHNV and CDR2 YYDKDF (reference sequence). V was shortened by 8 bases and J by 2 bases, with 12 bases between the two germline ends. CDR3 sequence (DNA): TGTGCCACCCGCGGGACGATGAACTATGGCTACACCTTC. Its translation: CATRGTMNYGYTF.

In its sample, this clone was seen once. DNA of the CDR3: TGTGCCACCAGCAAGCCGGGACAGGGGGCTCGAAACACCATATATTTT. As protein: CATSKPGQGARNTIYF. V and J are TRBV15 and TRBJ1-3, with TRBD1 matching 12 bases. With V trimmed by 4 bases and J by 5 bases, 6 bases remained unmatched. Looked up from germline, CDR1 is LNHNV and CDR2 is YYDKDF (reference sequence). The CDR3 runs 16 residues.

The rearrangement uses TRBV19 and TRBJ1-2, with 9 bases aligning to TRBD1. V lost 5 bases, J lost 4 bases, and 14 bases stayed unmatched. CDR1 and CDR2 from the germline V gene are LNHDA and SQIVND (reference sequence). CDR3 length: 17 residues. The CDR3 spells CASSPGQGSIRSYGYTF. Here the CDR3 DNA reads TGTGCCAGTAGTCCGGGACAGGGAAGTATACGGTCCTATGGCTACACCTTC.

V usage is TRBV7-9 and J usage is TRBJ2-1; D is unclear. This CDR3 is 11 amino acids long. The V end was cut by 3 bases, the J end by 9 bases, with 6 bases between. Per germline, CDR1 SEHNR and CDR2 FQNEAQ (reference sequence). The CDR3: CASSFESEQFF. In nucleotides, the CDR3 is TGTGCCAGCAGCTTCGAGAGTGAGCAGTTCTTC.

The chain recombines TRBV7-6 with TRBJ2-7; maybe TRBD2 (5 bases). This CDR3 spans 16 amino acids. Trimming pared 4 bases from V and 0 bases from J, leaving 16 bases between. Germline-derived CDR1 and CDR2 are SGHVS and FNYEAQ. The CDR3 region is CASSSKRSGASYEQYF. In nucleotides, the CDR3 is TGTGCCAGCAGCTCAAAGCGGTCAGGCGCCTCCTACGAGCAGTACTTC.

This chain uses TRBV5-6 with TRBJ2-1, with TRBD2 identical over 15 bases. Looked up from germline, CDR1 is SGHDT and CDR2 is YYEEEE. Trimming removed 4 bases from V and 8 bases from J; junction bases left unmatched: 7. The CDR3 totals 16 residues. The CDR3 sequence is CASSPRTSGRAYEQFF. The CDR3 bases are TGTGCCAGCAGCCCGAGGACTAGCGGGAGGGCCTATGAGCAGTTCTTC.

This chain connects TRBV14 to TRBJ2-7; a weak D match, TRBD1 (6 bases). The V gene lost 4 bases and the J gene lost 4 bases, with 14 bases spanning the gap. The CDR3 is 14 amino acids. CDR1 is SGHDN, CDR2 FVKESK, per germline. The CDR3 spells CASSPVRGLYEQYF. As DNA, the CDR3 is TGTGCCAGCAGCCCCGTCAGGGGCCTATACGAGCAGTACTTC.

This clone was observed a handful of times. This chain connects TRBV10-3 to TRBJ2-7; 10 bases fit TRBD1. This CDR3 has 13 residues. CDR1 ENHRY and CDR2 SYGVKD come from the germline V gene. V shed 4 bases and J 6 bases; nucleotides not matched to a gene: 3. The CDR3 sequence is CAISAGTGAEQYF. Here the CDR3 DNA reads TGTGCCATCAGTGCCGGGACAGGGGCCGAGCAGTACTTC.

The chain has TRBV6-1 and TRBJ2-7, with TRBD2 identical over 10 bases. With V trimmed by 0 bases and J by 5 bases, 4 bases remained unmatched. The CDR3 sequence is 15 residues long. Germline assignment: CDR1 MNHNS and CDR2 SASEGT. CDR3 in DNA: TGTGCCAGCAGTGAAGCTCTAGCGGGAGTTCACGAGCAGTACTTC. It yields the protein CASSEALAGVHEQYF.

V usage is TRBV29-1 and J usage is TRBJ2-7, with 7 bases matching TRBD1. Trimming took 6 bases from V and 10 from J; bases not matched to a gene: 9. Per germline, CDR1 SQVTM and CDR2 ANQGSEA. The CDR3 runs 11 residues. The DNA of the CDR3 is TGCAGCGTGGCCAAACAGGGGTTTCAGTACTTC. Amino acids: CSVAKQGFQYF.

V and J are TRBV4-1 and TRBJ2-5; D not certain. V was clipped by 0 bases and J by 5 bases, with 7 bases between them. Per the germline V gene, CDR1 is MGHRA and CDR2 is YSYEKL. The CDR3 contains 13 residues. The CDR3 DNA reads TGCGCCAGCAGCCAAGAAATGAGGGAGACCCAGTACTTC. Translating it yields CASSQEMRETQYF.